This is a list of T cell receptor beta chains from one sample in a study of cytomegalovirus exposure and HLA in healthy donors. Only in-frame clones appear in the TCRdb table, and some are missing; sequencing was by immunoSEQ multiplex PCR. This sample carries approximately 140,000 clones, more than 80% of them seen once, and the ten largest clones take 5.5% to 7%. Sequenced input: PBMCs. These receptors came from a woman aged 40-49 years in good health and CMV-seropositive. Both conserved end residues are part of each CDR3. Fields, in order: CDR3 DNA, CDR3 protein, J gene, D gene, clone size, V gene. D genes are given only for firm matches. Clone size is shown for a subset of rows, as once, few, many or a class of expanded clone.

cdr3_nt: TGCGCCAGCACCTTTAAGGGACAGTTGAATGGCTACACCTTC; cdr3_aa: CASTFKGQLNGYTF; j_call: TRBJ1-2; d_call: TRBD1; clone_size: -; v_call: TRBV10-1
cdr3_nt: TGTGCCAGCGTCTGGATGGGACAGGGGTCGGATGAGCAGTTCTTC; cdr3_aa: CASVWMGQGSDEQFF; j_call: TRBJ2-1; d_call: TRBD1; clone_size: -; v_call: TRBV2
cdr3_nt: TGTGCCAGCTCACGGGACTCCTCCTACAATGAGCAGTTCTTC; cdr3_aa: CASSRDSSYNEQFF; j_call: TRBJ2-1; d_call: -; clone_size: -; v_call: TRBV18
cdr3_nt: TGCAGCGCCGGGACAGTAGCTGGGGCCAACGTCCTGACTTTC; cdr3_aa: CSAGTVAGANVLTF; j_call: TRBJ2-6; d_call: TRBD1; clone_size: -; v_call: TRBV29-1
cdr3_nt: TGCGCCAGCAGCCCATCTAGCGGCCACACAGATACGCAGTATTTT; cdr3_aa: CASSPSSGHTDTQYF; j_call: TRBJ2-3; d_call: TRBD2; clone_size: -; v_call: TRBV4-3
cdr3_nt: TGTGCCAGCAGCGCGGACGGCAAACGGGGGGAGCAGTTCTTC; cdr3_aa: CASSADGKRGEQFF; j_call: TRBJ2-1; d_call: -; clone_size: -; v_call: TRBV6-1
cdr3_nt: TGTGCCAGTAGCCTGACAGTTATATCCTACGAGCAGTACTTC; cdr3_aa: CASSLTVISYEQYF; j_call: TRBJ2-7; d_call: -; clone_size: -; v_call: TRBV19
cdr3_nt: TGTGCCAGCAGTTACTCGGGGGACACGGGATGTGAAGCTTTCTTT; cdr3_aa: CASSYSGDTGCEAFF; j_call: TRBJ1-1; d_call: -; clone_size: once; v_call: TRBV6-5
cdr3_nt: TGTGCCAGCATCTCCGCCGAGGAGGTCCACGAGCAGTACTTC; cdr3_aa: CASISAEEVHEQYF; j_call: TRBJ2-7; d_call: -; clone_size: -; v_call: TRBV9
cdr3_nt: TGTGCCAGTTCGGGGGACTTCTATGGCTACACCTTC; cdr3_aa: CASSGDFYGYTF; j_call: TRBJ1-2; d_call: -; clone_size: -; v_call: TRBV6-1
cdr3_nt: TGTGCCAGCAGTTCCACAACAGGGGGAAGAGAGACCCAGTACTTC; cdr3_aa: CASSSTTGGRETQYF; j_call: TRBJ2-5; d_call: TRBD1; clone_size: -; v_call: TRBV6-5
cdr3_nt: TGTGCCAGCGGCGACTATACTACCTCTGGAAACACCATATATTTT; cdr3_aa: CASGDYTTSGNTIYF; j_call: TRBJ1-3; d_call: -; clone_size: -; v_call: TRBV11-2
cdr3_nt: TGTGCCAGCTCGGGGAATCAGGCCCTAACTGAAGCTTTCTTT; cdr3_aa: CASSGNQALTEAFF; j_call: TRBJ1-1; d_call: -; clone_size: many; v_call: TRBV6-5
cdr3_nt: TGTGCCAGCAACGAACAGGGTGCAAATCAGCCCCAGCATTTT; cdr3_aa: CASNEQGANQPQHF; j_call: TRBJ1-5; d_call: -; clone_size: -; v_call: TRBV5-6
cdr3_nt: TGTGCCAGCAGCTTGGCAGCGGATCCCATGGGGGAGCAGTTCTTC; cdr3_aa: CASSLAADPMGEQFF; j_call: TRBJ2-1; d_call: -; clone_size: -; v_call: TRBV5-8
cdr3_nt: TGTGCCAGTAGTTTGCTCGACAGGGGGCGTCAGCCCCAGCATTTT; cdr3_aa: CASSLLDRGRQPQHF; j_call: TRBJ1-5; d_call: TRBD1; clone_size: -; v_call: TRBV19
cdr3_nt: TGTGCCAGCAGCTTTACTCTCGACGGGGGGACAGATACGCAGTATTTT; cdr3_aa: CASSFTLDGGTDTQYF; j_call: TRBJ2-3; d_call: TRBD2; clone_size: -; v_call: TRBV6-6
cdr3_nt: TGTGCCAGCAGATTACAGGGAATGGGATATGGCTACACCTTC; cdr3_aa: CASRLQGMGYGYTF; j_call: TRBJ1-2; d_call: -; clone_size: -; v_call: TRBV27
cdr3_nt: TGTGCCAGCAGCCCCGCTGGCAGAATGAACACTGAAGCTTTCTTT; cdr3_aa: CASSPAGRMNTEAFF; j_call: TRBJ1-1; d_call: -; clone_size: -; v_call: TRBV7-9
cdr3_nt: TGCAGCGCTGCTAGAGACAATGAGCAGTTCTTC; cdr3_aa: CSAARDNEQFF; j_call: TRBJ2-1; d_call: -; clone_size: -; v_call: TRBV29-1
cdr3_nt: TGTGCCAGCAGTTTAAACAGCCCCTACGAGCAGTACTTC; cdr3_aa: CASSLNSPYEQYF; j_call: TRBJ2-7; d_call: -; clone_size: -; v_call: TRBV28
cdr3_nt: TGTGCCTGGAGTCGGGGGGCCGAGAATGAGCAGTTCTTC; cdr3_aa: CAWSRGAENEQFF; j_call: TRBJ2-1; d_call: -; clone_size: -; v_call: TRBV30
cdr3_nt: TGTGCCAGCAGTTCTATAGGGACAGGGAATTTCAACGAGCAGTACTTC; cdr3_aa: CASSSIGTGNFNEQYF; j_call: TRBJ2-7; d_call: TRBD1; clone_size: -; v_call: TRBV28
cdr3_nt: TGTGCCAGCACCTACGCCGAGCGGGGGGGCTCTGAGCAGTTCTTC; cdr3_aa: CASTYAERGGSEQFF; j_call: TRBJ2-1; d_call: TRBD2; clone_size: -; v_call: TRBV6-5
cdr3_nt: TGTGCCAGCAGAGCTGACAGGGAGCTTAATGAAAAACTGTTTTTT; cdr3_aa: CASRADRELNEKLFF; j_call: TRBJ1-4; d_call: TRBD1; clone_size: few; v_call: TRBV28
cdr3_nt: TGTGCCAGCAGTCCGAGACGCCCTGACAGGAATCACTCTGGGGCCAACGTCCTGACTTTC; cdr3_aa: CASSPRRPDRNHSGANVLTF; j_call: TRBJ2-6; d_call: -; clone_size: -; v_call: TRBV27
cdr3_nt: TGTGCCAGCAGTTTGGTCGGGAGCACTGAAGCTTTCTTT; cdr3_aa: CASSLVGSTEAFF; j_call: TRBJ1-1; d_call: -; clone_size: -; v_call: TRBV6-5
cdr3_nt: TGTGCCAGCAGCTCATCGGGGGGCCCCTATGGCTACACCTTC; cdr3_aa: CASSSSGGPYGYTF; j_call: TRBJ1-2; d_call: -; clone_size: -; v_call: TRBV7-2
cdr3_nt: TGTGCCAGCAGTCCCTTGGGGGCTATAGACGGAAACTATGGCTACACCTTC; cdr3_aa: CASSPLGAIDGNYGYTF; j_call: TRBJ1-2; d_call: -; clone_size: few; v_call: TRBV27
cdr3_nt: TGTGCCAGCAGGACGCCTGGACAGGGTGGCTACACCTTC; cdr3_aa: CASRTPGQGGYTF; j_call: TRBJ1-2; d_call: TRBD1; clone_size: -; v_call: TRBV2
cdr3_nt: TGTGCCATCAGACCGGGTCCGGCCGGGGAGCTGTTTTTT; cdr3_aa: CAIRPGPAGELFF; j_call: TRBJ2-2; d_call: -; clone_size: -; v_call: TRBV10-3
cdr3_nt: TGTGCCAGCAGCCCCCACGGCTACGAGCAGTACTTC; cdr3_aa: CASSPHGYEQYF; j_call: TRBJ2-7; d_call: -; clone_size: once; v_call: TRBV7-6
cdr3_nt: TGTGCCAGCAGCTTAGGTGCAGGGAACGATGAGCAGTTCTTC; cdr3_aa: CASSLGAGNDEQFF; j_call: TRBJ2-1; d_call: -; clone_size: -; v_call: TRBV11-3
cdr3_nt: TGTGCCAGCAGCCAAGGTATCAGGGGGCGACTAGCGGGCACAGATACGCAGTATTTT; cdr3_aa: CASSQGIRGRLAGTDTQYF; j_call: TRBJ2-3; d_call: -; clone_size: -; v_call: TRBV14
cdr3_nt: TGTGCCACCAGAAACAGGGTCCGCGGGAGAGGGAATGAGCAGTTCTTC; cdr3_aa: CATRNRVRGRGNEQFF; j_call: TRBJ2-1; d_call: -; clone_size: -; v_call: TRBV27
cdr3_nt: TGTGCCAGCAGTGCTTTCACAGATACGCAGTATTTT; cdr3_aa: CASSAFTDTQYF; j_call: TRBJ2-3; d_call: -; clone_size: -; v_call: TRBV6-1
cdr3_nt: TGTGCCAGCAGCCCCGGGGGGACGTCAGAGACCCAGTACTTC; cdr3_aa: CASSPGGTSETQYF; j_call: TRBJ2-5; d_call: TRBD2; clone_size: -; v_call: TRBV7-2
cdr3_nt: TGCGCCAGCAGCTTTCGTGTTTGGGCAGAGAACACTGAAGCTTTCTTT; cdr3_aa: CASSFRVWAENTEAFF; j_call: TRBJ1-1; d_call: -; clone_size: -; v_call: TRBV5-1
cdr3_nt: TGCGCCAGCAGCGAAACTAGCGGGGCGATAGATACGCAGTATTTT; cdr3_aa: CASSETSGAIDTQYF; j_call: TRBJ2-3; d_call: TRBD2; clone_size: -; v_call: TRBV10-1
cdr3_nt: TGTGCCAGCAGCTTAGTAGCCGCCCGCACAGATACGCAGTATTTT; cdr3_aa: CASSLVAARTDTQYF; j_call: TRBJ2-3; d_call: -; clone_size: -; v_call: TRBV7-8
cdr3_nt: TGCGCCAGCAGCCAATCTAGCGGGGGGCAGGGCAATCAGCCCCAGCATTTT; cdr3_aa: CASSQSSGGQGNQPQHF; j_call: TRBJ1-5; d_call: -; clone_size: -; v_call: TRBV5-4
cdr3_nt: TGTGCCAAAGGGGACAGGGGTGCCAAAAACATTCAGTACTTC; cdr3_aa: CAKGDRGAKNIQYF; j_call: TRBJ2-4; d_call: TRBD1; clone_size: -; v_call: TRBV2
cdr3_nt: TGTGCCAGCAGTTTATTTGGCAGGATGAGCTCTGGAAACACCATATATTTT; cdr3_aa: CASSLFGRMSSGNTIYF; j_call: TRBJ1-3; d_call: -; clone_size: -; v_call: TRBV27
cdr3_nt: TGCGCCAGCAGCTTGATTAGCGGGAGTGGGGCAGATACGCAGTATTTT; cdr3_aa: CASSLISGSGADTQYF; j_call: TRBJ2-3; d_call: TRBD2; clone_size: -; v_call: TRBV5-1
cdr3_nt: TGTGCCAGCAGTTACTCCTCTCCCTACGAGCAGTACTTC; cdr3_aa: CASSYSSPYEQYF; j_call: TRBJ2-7; d_call: -; clone_size: once; v_call: TRBV6-6
cdr3_nt: TGTGCCAGCAGCCCAATCCAGGGGGGTGAAAAACTGTTTTTT; cdr3_aa: CASSPIQGGEKLFF; j_call: TRBJ1-4; d_call: TRBD1; clone_size: -; v_call: TRBV11-2
cdr3_nt: TGTGCCAGCAGTAGGACAGCGGGATCAAACACTGAAGCTTTCTTT; cdr3_aa: CASSRTAGSNTEAFF; j_call: TRBJ1-1; d_call: -; clone_size: -; v_call: TRBV28
cdr3_nt: TGTGCCACCAGCAGAGGTGACAGGGATCAGCCCCAGCATTTT; cdr3_aa: CATSRGDRDQPQHF; j_call: TRBJ1-5; d_call: TRBD1; clone_size: few; v_call: TRBV15
cdr3_nt: TGTGCCACCTCGTGGGGGGCAGATACGCAGTATTTT; cdr3_aa: CATSWGADTQYF; j_call: TRBJ2-3; d_call: -; clone_size: -; v_call: TRBV19
cdr3_nt: TGTGCCAGCAGGCACCTCGGGGGAAGCAATCAGCCCCAGCATTTT; cdr3_aa: CASRHLGGSNQPQHF; j_call: TRBJ1-5; d_call: -; clone_size: -; v_call: TRBV6-1
cdr3_nt: TGCGCCAGCAGCCAAGTCCCCCCGACAGGGGACTATGGCTACACCTTC; cdr3_aa: CASSQVPPTGDYGYTF; j_call: TRBJ1-2; d_call: TRBD1; clone_size: -; v_call: TRBV4-3
cdr3_nt: TGCGCCAGCAGCCCTGTTGGGGGCGGGGGAAGCTCCTACGAGCAGTACTTC; cdr3_aa: CASSPVGGGGSSYEQYF; j_call: TRBJ2-7; d_call: -; clone_size: -; v_call: TRBV5-1
cdr3_nt: TGTGCCAGCAGTGAAGGAGGGTTTGGCTACACCTTC; cdr3_aa: CASSEGGFGYTF; j_call: TRBJ1-2; d_call: -; clone_size: -; v_call: TRBV2
cdr3_nt: TGTGCCAGCTCACCTACCGCAGAGAACACTGAAGCTTTCTTT; cdr3_aa: CASSPTAENTEAFF; j_call: TRBJ1-1; d_call: -; clone_size: -; v_call: TRBV18